The 19 T cell receptor beta chains below come from one sample, sequenced in a study of identical twins. TCRdb passed the 5' RACE reads through MiXCR, listing each CDR3 protein once. Counted here are hundreds of thousands of distinct CDR3 sequences, approximately 13% occurring once; the ten biggest clones make up around 1.5%. These data were likewise used in another study, on yellow fever vaccine responses in identical twins.

The sequencing sample was made of PBMCs. The receptors here all came from a woman aged 18-35 years in good health.

The V and J genes are TRBV7-9 and TRBJ1-6; tentatively, D is TRBD1 (6 bases). From germline, CDR1 is SEHNR and CDR2 FQNEAQ (reference sequence). The CDR3 runs 15 residues. The V and J ends lost 1 base and 10 bases respectively, with 14 bases between them. The CDR3 DNA follows: TGTGCCAGCAGCTTAGACGGGGGGAGGGGGTCACCCCTCCACTTT. Translating gives CASSLDGGRGSPLHF.

This clonotype was detected a few times. V gene TRBV11-1 combines with J gene TRBJ1-4; weak D call: TRBD1 (5 bases). Germline loops: CDR1 SGHAT, CDR2 FQDESV (reference sequence). The CDR3 spans 17 residues. With 1 base removed from V and 0 bases from J, the gap between germline ends came to 12 bases. CDR3 DNA: TGTGCCAGCAGCTTAGAAAGGGGAGCGGCAACTAATGAAAAACTGTTTTTT. It codes for CASSLERGAATNEKLFF.

In its sample, this clonotype was seen many times. This chain uses TRBV10-2 with TRBJ2-3; 10 bases agree with TRBD2. Germline V gene lookup returns CDR1 WSHSY and CDR2 SAAADI. V trimming: 8 bases; J trimming: 5 bases; junction bases outside the gene matches: 10. This CDR3 region has 15 residues. For the CDR3, the DNA is TGCGCCAGCCATGATCTAGCGGGGGCAGAAGATACGCAGTATTTT. It codes for CASHDLAGAEDTQYF.

The genes are TRBV20-1 and TRBJ2-7; D unclear. This CDR3 is 11 amino acids long. Trimming shortened V by 7 bases and J by 6 bases, and 13 bases separated the two germline ends. Looked up from germline, CDR1 is DFQATT and CDR2 is SNEGSKA (reference sequence). The DNA for the CDR3 is TGCAGTGTTACAGCCTCCGCCGAGCAGTACGTC. Its protein is CSVTASAEQYV.

In its sample, this clonotype was seen a few times. V usage is TRBV10-3 and J usage is TRBJ2-3; 9 bases map to TRBD2. Per germline, CDR1 ENHRY and CDR2 SYGVKD. The CDR3 covers 17 residues. With 5 bases clipped from V and 0 bases from J, the junction kept 9 bases outside the gene matches. The CDR3 loop is CAISFAGGPLSTDTQYF. CDR3 DNA: TGTGCCATCAGTTTTGCGGGAGGGCCTCTGAGCACAGATACGCAGTATTTT.

The table lists this clonotype with many counts. The CDR3 sequence is CAIGEGETQYF. The CDR3 nucleotides are TGTGCCATCGGGGAGGGAGAGACCCAGTACTTC. The chain carries TRBV10-3 and TRBJ2-5; 7 bases are a match to TRBD2. CDR1 and CDR2 (germline): ENHRY, SYGVKD. V lost 8 bases, J lost 4 bases, and 1 base stayed unmatched. The CDR3 spans 11 residues.

This clonotype was observed at least ten times. The chain recombines TRBV27 with TRBJ2-3; 8 positions match TRBD2. This CDR3 is 15 amino acids long. Per germline, CDR1 MNHEY and CDR2 SMNVEV (reference sequence). The V gene end was trimmed by 5 bases and the J gene end by 6 bases; junction bases not matched to a gene: 10. The CDR3 nucleotides read TGTGCCAGCAGTCCCCGATGGGTAGCGGGGGATACGCAGTATTTT. It is translated as CASSPRWVAGDTQYF.

This clonotype came up many times. The chain uses TRBV28 and TRBJ2-2; maybe TRBD2 (6 bases). The germline CDR1 and CDR2 sequences are MDHEN and SYDVKM. Trimming stripped 4 bases from V and 7 bases from J, with 16 bases between. The CDR3 has 15 amino acids. CDR3 bases: TGTGCCAGCAGTTACGGGGGATTTAATGACGGGGAGCTGTTTTTT. Amino acid sequence: CASSYGGFNDGELFF.

The sample holds a few counts of this clonotype. J is TRBJ1-5 and V is TRBV11-2; 8 bases line up with TRBD1. The CDR3 loop spans 17 amino acids. CDR1 SGHAT and CDR2 FQNNGV come from the germline V gene. The V gene end was trimmed by 1 base and the J gene end by 2 bases; junction bases not matched to a gene: 7. CDR3 DNA sequence: TGTGCCAGCAGCTTAGGCCAGGGGGCCGGGGGCAATCAGCCCCAGCATTTT. Translation gives CASSLGQGAGGNQPQHF.

This clonotype was counted at least ten times. This chain connects TRBV15 to TRBJ1-6; D is unresolved. The V and J ends lost 0 bases and 11 bases respectively, with 11 bases between them. The germline CDR1 and CDR2 sequences are LNHNV and YYDKDF (reference sequence). The CDR3 runs 14 residues. Here the CDR3 DNA reads TGTGCCACCAGCAGAGATGGTCCGAGAACACCCCTCCACTTT. This codes for CATSRDGPRTPLHF.

This clonotype has a handful of counts. The CDR3 DNA sequence: TGTGCCAGCAGCCTAGTAGTAGTGAGGACAGATACGCAGTATTTT. Protein sequence: CASSLVVVRTDTQYF. V usage is TRBV7-2 and J usage is TRBJ2-3; D uncertain. This CDR3 contains 15 residues. From germline, CDR1 is SGHTA and CDR2 FQGNSA. The V gene lost 5 bases and the J gene lost 3 bases, with 15 bases spanning the gap.

This chain joins TRBV2 and TRBJ2-4; 12 positions agree with TRBD1. Germline CDR1 SNHLY, CDR2 FYNNEI. With 8 bases clipped from V and 8 bases from J, the junction kept 13 bases outside the gene matches. The CDR3 covers 16 residues. The CDR3 DNA reads TGTGCCAGCGTACCGGGACAGGGGGCCGGTGGCCACATTCAGTACTTC. Its translation: CASVPGQGAGGHIQYF.

V is TRBV5-1 and J is TRBJ1-6; D is unclear. Trimming left V 0 bases short and J 7 bases short, with 11 bases between. Germline CDR1 SGHRS, CDR2 YFSETQ. The CDR3 is made up of 15 amino acids. The CDR3 loop is CASSLVAGRNSPLHF. The CDR3 coding sequence is TGCGCCAGCAGCTTGGTTGCGGGTCGAAATTCACCCCTCCACTTT.

A note on this clonotype: This may arise from a read error, as a much more abundant clone is one base away. Here the CDR3 reads CSAPTSGNAGELFF. CDR3 DNA: TGCAGTGCGCCGACTAGCGGGAACGCCGGGGAGCTGTTTTTT. The chain joins TRBV20-1 to TRBJ2-2, with 11 bases that match TRBD2. CDR1 is DFQATT and CDR2 is SNEGSKA in the germline V gene (reference sequence). The CDR3 sequence is 14 residues long.

This clonotype was seen many times. The V gene is TRBV4-1, the J gene TRBJ2-7; D gene uncertain. CDR3 length: 13 amino acids. V was pared by 0 bases and J by 6 bases, with 9 bases between. CDR1 MGHRA and CDR2 YSYEKL come from the germline V gene. The CDR3 sequence: CASSQDRNGEQYV. In nucleotides, the CDR3 is TGCGCCAGCAGCCAAGATCGGAATGGCGAGCAGTACGTC.

The rearrangement uses TRBV7-9 and TRBJ2-5; D unclear. The CDR3 totals 12 residues. V was pared by 7 bases and J by 4 bases, with 10 bases between. Germline lookup yields CDR1 SEHNR and CDR2 FQNEAQ (reference sequence). The CDR3 nucleotides read TGTGCCAGCACCGCGGAAGGAGAGACCCAGTACTTC. This gives the protein CASTAEGETQYF.

Only a few counts were recorded for this clonotype. This chain uses TRBV24-1 with TRBJ2-1; no definite D call. Germline CDR1 is KGHDR and CDR2 is SFDVKD. Trimming took off 8 bases at V and 3 bases at J, with 7 bases between the two ends. This CDR3 has 12 residues. CDR3 nucleotide sequence: TGTGCCACCACGTCAAACTACAATGAGCAGTTCTTC. Translating it yields CATTSNYNEQFF.

V is TRBV20-1 and J is TRBJ1-1, with D possibly TRBD1 on 6 matching bases. CDR3 size: 13 residues. V gave up 7 bases and J gave up 5 bases, with 17 bases separating them. CDR1 is DFQATT, CDR2 SNEGSKA, per germline (reference sequence). The CDR3 DNA reads TGCAGTGTCCTGGGGGCCGGAGGGACTGAAGCTTTCTTT. Protein: CSVLGAGGTEAFF.

This clonotype was counted only a few times. The chain joins TRBV12-3 or TRBV12-4 to TRBJ2-1; 9 nucleotides match TRBD2. This CDR3 has 15 amino acids. The V gene end was trimmed by 7 bases and the J gene end by 0 bases; junction bases not matched to a gene: 4. DNA of the CDR3: TGTGCCAGCACCATTAGCGGGAGCTCCTACAATGAGCAGTTCTTC. The encoded protein is CASTISGSSYNEQFF.